This T cell receptor (beta chain) came from a study of T cell responses to AZD1222 COVID-19 vaccine. CDR1 is LGHDT, CDR2 YNNKEL, per germline (reference sequence). The J segment lost 7 bases and the V segment lost 4 bases, leaving 5 bases of the junction unmatched. The CDR3 runs to 14 residues. Clones were sequenced by immunoSEQ multiplex PCR, and TCRdb holds only the in-frame ones, with some missing. Of 100,000 to 130,000 clones in the sample, about 90% were seen once. This receptor was obtained from an adult who received the AZD1222 COVID-19 vaccine. The sequences come from peripheral blood, collected 28 days after the second AZD1222 dose. The rearrangement uses TRBV3-1 (or the pseudogene TRBV3-2) and TRBJ1-5; 9 bases are shared with TRBD1. CDR3 sequence: CASSPTGGHQPQHF. The CDR3 nucleotides are TGTGCCAGCAGCCCAACAGGGGGCCACCAGCCCCAGCATTTT.